This T cell receptor beta chain came from a study of blood T cell repertoires in COVID-19. Study context: Researchers got acute and convalescent COVID-19 samples from the United States, Italy and Spain.

Per the authors' pipeline: Reference gene primer amplification yielded estimated nucleated cell counts. The table came from immunoSEQ multiplex PCR; TCRdb's copy has only in-frame clones and leaves some out. Clone size and V and J calls were adopted from that table, with D and trimming inferred from the DNA. The sample has approximately 70,000 clones; roughly four fifths are singletons. The CDR3 consists of 13 residues. Trimming removed 7 bases at V and 11 bases at J, with 20 bases between. The sequence was obtained from a woman in her 70s with acute or convalescent COVID-19. The source material was peripheral blood. The chain is built from TRBV12-3 or TRBV12-4 and TRBJ1-1; weak D call: TRBD1 (5 bases). The CDR3 region has the DNA TGTGCCAGCACCAGGCGCAGGGTTGAGACGGCTTTCTTT. This sequence encodes CASTRRRVETAFF.